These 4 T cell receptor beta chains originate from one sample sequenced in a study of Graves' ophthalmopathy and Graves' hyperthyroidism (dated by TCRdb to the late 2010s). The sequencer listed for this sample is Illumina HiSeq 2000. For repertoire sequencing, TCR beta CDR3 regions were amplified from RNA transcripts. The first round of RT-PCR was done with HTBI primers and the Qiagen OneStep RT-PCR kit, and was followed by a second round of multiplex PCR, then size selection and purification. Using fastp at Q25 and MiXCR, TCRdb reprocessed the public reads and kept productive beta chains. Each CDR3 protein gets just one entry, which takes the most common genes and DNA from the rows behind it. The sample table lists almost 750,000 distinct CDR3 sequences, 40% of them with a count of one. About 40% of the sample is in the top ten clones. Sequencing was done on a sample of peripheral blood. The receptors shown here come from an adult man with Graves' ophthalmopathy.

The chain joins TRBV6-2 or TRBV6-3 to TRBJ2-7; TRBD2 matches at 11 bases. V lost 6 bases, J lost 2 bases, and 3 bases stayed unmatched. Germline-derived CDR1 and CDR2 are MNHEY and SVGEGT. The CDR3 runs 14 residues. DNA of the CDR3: TGTGCCAGCAGACTAGCGGGAGAACCCTACGAGCAGTACTTC. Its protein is CASRLAGEPYEQYF.

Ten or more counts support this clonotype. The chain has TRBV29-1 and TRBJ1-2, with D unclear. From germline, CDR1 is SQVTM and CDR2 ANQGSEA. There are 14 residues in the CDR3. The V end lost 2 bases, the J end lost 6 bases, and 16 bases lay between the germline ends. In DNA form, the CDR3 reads TGCAGCGTTGAAAAAGGCGGTAGAGGCCATGGCTACACCTTC. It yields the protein CSVEKGGRGHGYTF.

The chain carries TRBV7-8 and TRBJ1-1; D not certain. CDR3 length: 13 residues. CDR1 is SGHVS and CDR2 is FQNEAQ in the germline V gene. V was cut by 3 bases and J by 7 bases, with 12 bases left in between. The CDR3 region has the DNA TGTGCCAGCAGCTTCCAGGTTGGAAGTGAAGCTTTCTTT. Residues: CASSFQVGSEAFF.

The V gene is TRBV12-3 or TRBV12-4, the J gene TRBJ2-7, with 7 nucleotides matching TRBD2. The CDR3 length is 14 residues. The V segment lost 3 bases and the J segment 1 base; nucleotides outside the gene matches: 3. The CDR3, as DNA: TGTGCCAGCAGTTTGCGGGAGCTATCCTACGAGCAGTACTTC. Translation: CASSLRELSYEQYF.